The clone carrying this T cell receptor beta chain came up a few times. MiXCR, applied by TCRdb to the RT-PCR reads, yields one record per CDR3 protein. The sample holds about 110,000 distinct CDR3 sequences; roughly 35% are singletons and the top ten take around 25%. The CDR3 consists of 15 residues. CDR1 and CDR2 (germline): LGHNA, YSLEER. The germline V and J ends were trimmed by 3 bases and 2 bases, with 12 bases remaining between them. The source of the sample is a study of patients and donors after allogeneic stem cell transplantation. This receptor was identified in a human donor who was either an allogeneic HSCT recipient or a stem cell or donor lymphocyte infusion donor (not recorded which). It is not recorded whose cells these are; they may come from a transplant donor. Sequencing used blood, either unsorted or a sorted T cell fraction (not recorded which). This chain connects TRBV4-3 to TRBJ2-3, with unresolved D. DNA of the CDR3: TGCGCCAGCAGCCATGGTGCGCCAAACACAGATACGCAGTATTTT. Translated: CASSHGAPNTDTQYF.